This T cell receptor (beta chain) was sequenced in a study of T cells in Graves' hyperthyroidism and ophthalmopathy. This clonotype has at least ten counts. Trimming removed 5 bases from V and 2 bases from J; junction bases left unmatched: 6. Germline V gene lookup returns CDR1 SEHNR and CDR2 FQNEAQ (reference sequence). CDR3 length equals 14 residues. TCR beta CDR3 region amplification was performed from RNA transcripts. The primer set for the first-round RT-PCR of the TCR CDR3 was HTBI. One entry per CDR3 protein, called by TCRdb with MiXCR from the multiplex PCR reads. The data show hundreds of thousands of distinct CDR3 sequences, about 14% seen once.

This receptor was taken from a woman between 45 and 65 years old with Graves' ophthalmopathy. Sequenced: blood. This chain uses TRBV7-9 with TRBJ2-7; 7 bases fit TRBD1. CDR3 in amino acids: CASSGRQGAYEQYF. The CDR3 nucleotides read TGTGCCAGCAGCGGACGACAGGGAGCCTACGAGCAGTACTTC.